These 17 T cell receptor beta chains were sequenced from one sample in a study of T cells expressing NK-cell markers. TCRdb reprocessed the 5' RACE reads, with one entry per CDR3 protein and no DNA. The data include around 260,000 distinct CDR3 sequences; the top ten clones carry about 4%. The sequenced sample consisted of blood T cells: a sorted CD56 or NKG2C T cell subset, CD4+ or CD8+ T cells, or bulk PBMC T cells (not recorded which). The receptor set was obtained from a woman aged 18 to 75 in good health.

The CDR3 spells CASSRPGTDTQYF. The chain recombines TRBV3-1 with TRBJ2-3. The CDR3 covers 13 residues. Looked up from germline, CDR1 is LGHDT and CDR2 is YNNKEL (reference sequence).

The chain couples TRBV5-6 to TRBJ1-5; TCRdb returns TRBD1, unconfirmable since there is no DNA. The CDR3 has 16 residues. Germline V CDR1 and CDR2: SGHDT, YYEEEE. The CDR3 spells CASSLGGQMSNQPQHF.

The rearrangement joins TRBV9 to TRBJ2-3; as DNA is missing, the TRBD1 call by TCRdb cannot be tested. This CDR3 has 14 residues. The germline gives CDR1 SGDLS, CDR2 YYNGEE. The CDR3 loop is CASSPTGPHNTQYF.

The J gene is TRBJ1-1, the V gene TRBV5-1. The CDR3 sequence is 13 residues long. Germline CDR1 and CDR2: SGHRS and YFSETQ. The chain's CDR3 is CASSLGRASEAFF.

The chain joins TRBV7-2 to TRBJ2-1; TCRdb proposes TRBD1, but this gene call is untestable without DNA. The CDR3 length is 16 residues. Germline lookup yields CDR1 SGHTA and CDR2 FQGNSA. The CDR3 sequence is CASSLAPPRAYNEQFF.

The chain is built from TRBV20-1 and TRBJ1-5. Germline assignment: CDR1 DFQATT and CDR2 SNEGSKA (reference sequence). This CDR3 contains 14 residues. The CDR3 is CSARVSRGNQPQHF.

This chain uses TRBV18 with TRBJ2-6. Germline V CDR1 and CDR2: KGHSH, LQKENI. CDR3 size: 16 residues. CDR3 loop: CASSPNGYSGANVLTF.

This rearrangement joins TRBV20-1 to TRBJ1-1; TCRdb's D gene call, TRBD1, goes unchecked for lack of DNA. This CDR3 is built from 13 residues. Germline V lookup: CDR1 DFQATT, CDR2 SNEGSKA (reference sequence). CDR3 in amino acids: CSARVHGGTEAFF.

This chain connects TRBV29-1 to TRBJ2-2; the D call from TCRdb, TRBD2, cannot be confirmed without DNA. Germline V gene lookup returns CDR1 SQVTM and CDR2 ANQGSEA. The CDR3 covers 14 residues. CDR3 sequence reads: CSVAGTSNTGELFF.

The chain uses TRBV6-2 or TRBV6-3 and TRBJ1-5; TCRdb's D call, TRBD1, is unchecked because there is no DNA. Germline V CDR1 and CDR2: MNHEY, SVGEGT. The CDR3 length is 18 residues. This CDR3 reads CASSYSLGWDRGNQPQHF.

The rearrangement joins TRBV11-2 to TRBJ1-1. CDR3 size: 15 residues. In germline, CDR1 is SGHAT, CDR2 FQNNGV. The CDR3 sequence: CASRSSSKGATEAFF.

The chain employs TRBV20-1 and TRBJ1-5. In germline, CDR1 is DFQATT, CDR2 SNEGSKA (reference sequence). This CDR3 has 14 residues. The CDR3 sequence: CSARAGPTEQPQHF.

The chain employs TRBV6-5 and TRBJ1-5; TCRdb outputs TRBD1, but without DNA this stays unchecked. CDR3 length: 13 residues. CDR1 and CDR2 (germline): MNHEY, SVGAGI. The CDR3 here is CASSYRGGQPQHF.

The genes are TRBV7-3 and TRBJ2-3; TCRdb indicates TRBD1, and absent DNA this call remains unverified. The germline gives CDR1 SGHTA, CDR2 FQGTGA. This CDR3 comprises 16 residues. The CDR3 is CASSPGSGSRTDTQYF.

The chain employs TRBV24-1 and TRBJ2-1. Germline values: CDR1 KGHDR, CDR2 SFDVKD. The CDR3 is made up of 13 amino acids. The CDR3 loop reads CATSDSARNEQFF.

The chain is built from TRBV5-1 and TRBJ2-3; TCRdb calls TRBD1, which cannot be checked without DNA. This CDR3 is built from 18 residues. Germline V CDR1 and CDR2: SGHRS, YFSETQ. The CDR3 sequence is CASSLAFYPASGTDTQYF. Variable domain in full (rest from reference TRBV5-1 and TRBJ2-3): KAGVTQTPRYLIKTRGQQVTLSCSPISGHRSVSWYQQTPGQGLQFLFEYFSETQRNKGNFPGRFSGRQFSNSRSEMNVSTLELGDSALYLCASSLAFYPASGTDTQYFGPGTRLTVL.

V usage is TRBV5-1 and J usage is TRBJ2-3; TCRdb reports TRBD1, a call that lacks DNA to check it against. This CDR3 has 15 residues. Germline-derived CDR1 and CDR2 are SGHRS and YFSETQ. Here the CDR3 reads CASSQGVGAQDTQYF. Based on the CDR3 plus reference TRBV5-1 and TRBJ2-3, the full variable domain is KAGVTQTPRYLIKTRGQQVTLSCSPISGHRSVSWYQQTPGQGLQFLFEYFSETQRNKGNFPGRFSGRQFSNSRSEMNVSTLELGDSALYLCASSQGVGAQDTQYFGPGTRLTVL.